One and the same sample provided the 23 T cell receptor beta chains below, sequenced in a study of PD-1 blockade in classical Hodgkin lymphoma. Sequenced by immunoSEQ multiplex PCR; TCRdb stores in-frame clones only, minus some. The table shows around 100,000 clones, with 90% occurring only once. Documented time point: cycle 4 day 1 (C4D1), after more than 5 weeks of nivolumab. Every one of the patients relapsed after autologous stem cell transplantation (brentuximab vedotin exposure was variable). The sequencing here drew on peripheral blood mononuclear cells (PBMCs), taken before the fourth cycle of nivolumab. Receptors originate from a human donor with classical Hodgkin lymphoma.

The chain joins TRBV4-3 to TRBJ2-2; TRBD1 is a possible D gene (6 bases). The CDR3 contains 14 residues. CDR1 LGHNA and CDR2 YSLEER come from the germline V gene. Trimming cost V 5 bases and J 2 bases, with 9 bases left between them. CDR3 protein: CASSRGHNTGELFF. The CDR3 nucleotides are TGCGCCAGCAGCAGGGGACACAACACCGGGGAGCTGTTTTTT.

This sequence joins TRBV30 and TRBJ2-3; possible D gene TRBD2, 6 bases. Trimming pared 5 bases from V and 2 bases from J, leaving 17 bases between. Germline CDR1 is GTSNPN and CDR2 is SVGIG (reference sequence). This CDR3 spans 15 amino acids. This chain's CDR3 is CAWGTQRASTDTQYF. Here the CDR3 DNA reads TGTGCCTGGGGAACTCAGCGGGCATCCACAGATACGCAGTATTTT. Drawing the rest from reference TRBV30 and TRBJ2-3, the complete variable domain is SQTIHQWPATLVQPVGSPLSLECTVEGTSNPNLYWYRQAAGRGLQLLFYSVGIGQISSEVPQNLSASRPQDRQFILSSKKLLLSDSGFYLCAWGTQRASTDTQYFGPGTRLTVL.

This rearrangement joins TRBV30 to TRBJ2-1, with D tentatively TRBD1 or TRBD2 (7 bases each). The CDR3 length is 14 residues. The germline CDR1 and CDR2 sequences are GTSNPN and SVGIG (reference sequence). Trimming stripped 4 bases from V and 10 bases from J, with 20 bases between. CDR3 sequence (DNA): TGTGCCTGGACTCAGGGGGGACTATTAGTCGAGCAGTTCTTC. Its protein is CAWTQGGLLVEQFF.

The chain employs TRBV5-6 and TRBJ2-6; D ambiguous. Deletions cut 4 bases from V and 2 bases from J, with 16 bases between. The CDR3 runs 17 residues. Germline V gene sequence: CDR1 SGHDT, CDR2 YYEEEE. Written as DNA, the CDR3 is TGTGCCAGCAGCCGCCTATACAGTAGGGCTGGGGCCAACGTCCTGACTTTC. As protein: CASSRLYSRAGANVLTF.

V gene TRBV7-2 combines with J gene TRBJ2-5; D ambiguous. Germline V lookup: CDR1 SGHTA, CDR2 FQGNSA. Trimming cost V 5 bases and J 3 bases, with 10 bases left between them. The CDR3 is 13 residues long. DNA for the CDR3: TGTGCCAGCAGCCGGAATTGGGAAGAGACCCAGTACTTC. Translating gives CASSRNWEETQYF.

In DNA, the CDR3 is TGTGCCAGCAGCCAAGATCGAGTTGAGGGACGGCTGTTCTTC. This encodes CASSQDRVEGRLFF. V gene TRBV4-2 combines with J gene TRBJ2-1; possibly TRBD1 or TRBD2 for D (5 bases each). Trimming pared 0 bases from V and 15 bases from J, leaving 18 bases between. The CDR3 is 14 amino acids. Germline-derived CDR1 and CDR2 are LGHNA and YNFKEQ.

V is TRBV7-2 and J is TRBJ2-5, with TRBD2 matching 7 bases. This CDR3 has 15 amino acids. Germline CDR1 is SGHTA and CDR2 is FQGNSA. The V gene end was trimmed by 5 bases and the J gene end by 3 bases; junction bases not matched to a gene: 9. CDR3 DNA: TGTGCCAGCAGCAACCGACTAGCAGAGGAAGAGACCCAGTACTTC. Its protein product is CASSNRLAEEETQYF.

V gene TRBV18 combines with J gene TRBJ2-5; D might be TRBD2 (6 bases). Germline CDR1 KGHSH, CDR2 LQKENI. The CDR3 sequence is 14 residues long. V lost 3 bases to trimming and J lost 5 bases, with 13 bases between them. The CDR3 region has the DNA TGTGCCAGCTCACCCCGGCCGGGGAGGGAGACCCAGTACTTC. This sequence encodes CASSPRPGRETQYF.

This chain connects TRBV27 to TRBJ1-4; TRBD1 matches at 9 bases. The germline CDR1 and CDR2 sequences are MNHEY and SMNVEV (reference sequence). With V trimmed by 6 bases and J by 8 bases, 7 bases remained unmatched. CDR3 length equals 14 residues. CDR3 coding DNA: TGTGCCAGCAGCACGGGACAGGGAGGCGAAAAACTGTTTTTT. Protein: CASSTGQGGEKLFF.

Notes on this clone: A read error may produce the germline difference seen at one junction end. V usage is TRBV13 and J usage is TRBJ1-1; TRBD1 aligns across 8 bases. The CDR3 length is 15 residues. Germline V lookup: CDR1 PRHDT, CDR2 FYEKMQ (reference sequence). CDR3 sequence reads: CASSLDTGTGLRTPF. CDR3 coding DNA: TGTGCCAGCAGCTTAGACACCGGGACAGGCCTTAGAACACCATTT.

On this clone: Germline is not matched at one junction end, which may reflect a read error. The chain uses TRBV4-3 and TRBJ2-7; 9 bases map to TRBD1. Per germline, CDR1 LGHNA and CDR2 YSLEER. CDR3 length: 16 amino acids. CDR3 sequence: CASSQSSGTGSYEQYF. CDR3 nucleotide sequence: TGCGCCAGCAGCCAGAGTTCCGGGACAGGGAGCTACGAACAGTACTTC.

This rearrangement joins TRBV27 to TRBJ2-3; tentative D call: TRBD2 (5 bases). Germline V gene data show CDR1 as MNHEY and CDR2 as SMNVEV (reference sequence). The CDR3 runs 15 residues. Trimming pared 4 bases from V and 2 bases from J, leaving 13 bases between. CDR3 DNA: TGTGCCAGCAGTTCCGAGGGAACTTCCACAGATACGCAGTATTTT. Translating it yields CASSSEGTSTDTQYF.

V is TRBV10-2 and J is TRBJ2-2; TRBD2 matches at 10 bases. V lost 3 bases, J lost 2 bases, and 9 bases stayed unmatched. Germline loops: CDR1 WSHSY, CDR2 SAAADI. The CDR3 length is 18 residues. Here the CDR3 reads CASSDSGGQKINTGELFF. CDR3 bases: TGCGCCAGCAGTGATAGCGGGGGGCAAAAAATAAACACCGGGGAGCTGTTTTTT.

The CDR3 reads CASSGVQNIQYF. DNA for the CDR3: TGTGCCAGCAGCGGCGTCCAAAACATTCAGTACTTC. This chain joins TRBV9 and TRBJ2-4; D remains ambiguous. Trimming shortened V by 3 bases and J by 5 bases, and 6 bases separated the two germline ends. Germline CDR1 is SGDLS and CDR2 is YYNGEE. This CDR3 region has 12 residues.

The chain is built from TRBV28 and TRBJ2-5, with 9 bases matching TRBD2. Trimming removed 6 bases from V and 4 bases from J; junction bases left unmatched: 9. The CDR3 has 15 residues. Germline lookup yields CDR1 MDHEN and CDR2 SYDVKM. CDR3 DNA sequence: TGTGCCAGCAGCTCCCCGCTAGCGGGGAGAGAGACCCAGTACTTC. Translating it yields CASSSPLAGRETQYF.

The rearrangement uses TRBV11-2 and TRBJ1-1; 7 bases align to TRBD1. The V segment lost 3 bases and the J segment 3 bases; nucleotides outside the gene matches: 1. This CDR3 spans 13 amino acids. CDR1 and CDR2 (germline): SGHAT, FQNNGV. The CDR3 is CASSLGTDTEAFF. CDR3 coding DNA: TGTGCCAGCAGCTTGGGGACAGACACTGAAGCTTTCTTT. Full variable domain (missing parts from reference TRBV11-2 and TRBJ1-1): EAGVAQSPRYKIIEKRQSVAFWCNPISGHATLYWYQQILGQGPKLLIQFQNNGVVDDSQLPKDRFSAERLKGVDSTLKIQPAKLEDSAVYLCASSLGTDTEAFFGQGTRLTVV.

The chain uses TRBV21-1 and TRBJ2-3. TRBV21-1 is assigned pseudogene status. The CDR3 runs 14 residues. The CDR3 DNA follows: TGTGCCAGCAGCGAGAGGGACGGCACAGATACGCAGTATTTT. As protein: CASSERDGTDTQYF.

The chain links TRBV5-5 to TRBJ2-1, with D uncertain. Germline CDR1 reads SGHKS; CDR2 reads YYEKEE (reference sequence). The CDR3 loop spans 13 amino acids. Trimming left V 1 base short and J 7 bases short, with 9 bases between. CDR3 amino acids: CASSLFGVNEQFF. Here the CDR3 DNA reads TGTGCCAGCAGCTTGTTTGGGGTTAATGAGCAGTTCTTC.

J is TRBJ2-7 and V is TRBV11-2; 9 bases match TRBD1. CDR3 length equals 14 residues. The ends lost 3 bases at V and 2 bases at J; junction bases unmatched: 2. CDR1 and CDR2 from the germline V gene are SGHAT and FQNNGV. The CDR3 protein is CASSFGTGPYEQYF. The CDR3, as DNA: TGTGCCAGCAGCTTCGGGACAGGGCCCTACGAGCAGTACTTC.

This sequence joins TRBV2 and TRBJ1-5; D might be TRBD1 (6 bases). V lost 7 bases to trimming and J lost 2 bases, with 27 bases between them. CDR3 length: 19 amino acids. Germline assignment: CDR1 SNHLY and CDR2 FYNNEI. CDR3 region: CASTITTPSGVQGNQPQHF. The CDR3 coding sequence is TGTGCCAGCACCATCACCACTCCTTCAGGGGTTCAGGGCAATCAGCCCCAGCATTTT.

The rearrangement uses TRBV19 and TRBJ2-7, with 10 bases aligning to TRBD1. The trim removed 6 bases at V and 3 bases at J, leaving 14 bases unmatched. The CDR3 contains 17 residues. Germline V lookup: CDR1 LNHDA, CDR2 SQIVND (reference sequence). CDR3: CASRRDHGTGDFYEQYF. The CDR3 DNA sequence: TGTGCCAGTAGGAGGGACCACGGGACAGGGGATTTCTACGAGCAGTACTTC.

This sequence joins TRBV11-3 and TRBJ1-1; D gene uncertain. CDR1 SGHNT and CDR2 YENEEA come from the germline V gene. Trimming stripped 5 bases from V and 11 bases from J, with 15 bases between. The CDR3 loop spans 12 amino acids. CDR3 loop: CASSGDGLQAFF. DNA for the CDR3: TGTGCCAGCAGCGGCGACGGTCTTCAGGCTTTCTTT. Using reference TRBV11-3 and TRBJ1-1 for the parts outside the CDR3, the full variable domain is EAGVVQSPRYKIIEKKQPVAFWCNPISGHNTLYWYLQNLGQGPELLIRYENEEAVDDSQLPKDRFSAERLKGVDSTLKIQPAELGDSAVYLCASSGDGLQAFFGQGTRLTVV.

J is TRBJ1-1 and V is TRBV2; D is ambiguous. Trimming stripped 5 bases from V and 0 bases from J, with 10 bases between. CDR3 length: 14 amino acids. Per germline, CDR1 SNHLY and CDR2 FYNNEI. CDR3 sequence reads: CASSRWGLNTEAFF. CDR3 in DNA: TGTGCCAGCAGTCGATGGGGTCTGAACACTGAAGCTTTCTTT.